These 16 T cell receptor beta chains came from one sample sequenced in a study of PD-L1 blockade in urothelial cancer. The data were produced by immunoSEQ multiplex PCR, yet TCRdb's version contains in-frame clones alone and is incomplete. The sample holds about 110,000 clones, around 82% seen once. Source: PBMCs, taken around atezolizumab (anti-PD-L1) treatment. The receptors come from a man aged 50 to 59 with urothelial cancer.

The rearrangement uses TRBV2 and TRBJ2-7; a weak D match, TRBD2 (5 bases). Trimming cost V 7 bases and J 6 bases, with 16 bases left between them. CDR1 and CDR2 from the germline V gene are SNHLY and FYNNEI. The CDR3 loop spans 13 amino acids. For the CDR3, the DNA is TGTGCCAGCACTGAGGGAGTAATAGTCGAGCAGTACTTC. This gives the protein CASTEGVIVEQYF. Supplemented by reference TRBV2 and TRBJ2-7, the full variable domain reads EPEVTQTPSHQVTQMGQEVILRCVPISNHLYFYWYRQILGQKVEFLVSFYNNEISEKSEIFDDQFSVERPDGSNFTLKIRSTKLEDSAMYFCASTEGVIVEQYFGPGTRLTVT.

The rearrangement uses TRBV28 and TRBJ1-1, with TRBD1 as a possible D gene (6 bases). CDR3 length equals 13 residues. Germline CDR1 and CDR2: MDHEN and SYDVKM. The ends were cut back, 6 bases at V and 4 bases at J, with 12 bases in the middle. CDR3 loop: CASRRGGSTEAFF. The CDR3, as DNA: TGTGCCAGCAGGCGAGGGGGTTCCACTGAAGCTTTCTTT.

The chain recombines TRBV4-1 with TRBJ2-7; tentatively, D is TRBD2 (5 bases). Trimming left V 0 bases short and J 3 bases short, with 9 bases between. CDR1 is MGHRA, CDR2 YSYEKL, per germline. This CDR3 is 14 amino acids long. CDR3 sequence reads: CASSQDPTSYEQYF. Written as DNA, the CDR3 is TGCGCCAGCAGCCAAGACCCCACTAGCTACGAGCAGTACTTC.

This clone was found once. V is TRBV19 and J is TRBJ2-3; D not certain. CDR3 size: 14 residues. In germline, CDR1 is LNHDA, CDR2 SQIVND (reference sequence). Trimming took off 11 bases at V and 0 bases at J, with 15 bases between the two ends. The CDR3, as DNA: TGTGCCTCCGCGACTGGCCCTAGCACAGATACGCAGTATTTT. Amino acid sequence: CASATGPSTDTQYF. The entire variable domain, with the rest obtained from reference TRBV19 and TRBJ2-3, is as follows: DGGITQSPKYLFRKEGQNVTLSCEQNLNHDAMYWYRQDPGQGLRLIYYSQIVNDFQKGDIAEGYSVSREKKESFPLTVTSAQKNPTAFYLCASATGPSTDTQYFGPGTRLTVL.

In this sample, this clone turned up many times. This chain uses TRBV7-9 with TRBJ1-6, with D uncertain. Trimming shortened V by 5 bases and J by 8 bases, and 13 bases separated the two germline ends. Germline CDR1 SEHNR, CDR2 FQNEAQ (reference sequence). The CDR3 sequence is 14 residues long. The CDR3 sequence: CASSPEASDSPLHF. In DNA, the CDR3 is TGTGCCAGCAGCCCAGAGGCATCGGATTCACCCCTCCACTTT.

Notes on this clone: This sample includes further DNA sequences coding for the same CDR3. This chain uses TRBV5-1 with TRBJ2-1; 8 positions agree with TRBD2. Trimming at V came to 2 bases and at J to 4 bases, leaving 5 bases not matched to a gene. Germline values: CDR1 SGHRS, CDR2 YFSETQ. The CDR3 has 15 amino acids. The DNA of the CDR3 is TGCGCCAGCAGCTTAGCGGGAGAGATTTACAATGAGCAGTTCTTC. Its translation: CASSLAGEIYNEQFF.

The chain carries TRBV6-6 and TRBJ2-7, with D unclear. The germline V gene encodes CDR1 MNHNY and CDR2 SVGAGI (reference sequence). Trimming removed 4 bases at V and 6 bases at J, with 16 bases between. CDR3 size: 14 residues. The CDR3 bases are TGTGCCAGCAGTTCTGGCGTGCCGCGGCTCGAGCAGTACTTC. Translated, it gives CASSSGVPRLEQYF.

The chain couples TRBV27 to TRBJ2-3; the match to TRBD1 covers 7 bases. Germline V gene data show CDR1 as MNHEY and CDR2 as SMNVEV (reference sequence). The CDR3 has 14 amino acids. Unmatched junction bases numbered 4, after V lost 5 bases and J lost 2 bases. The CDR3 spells CASSNRGNTDTQYF. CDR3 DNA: TGTGCCAGCAGTAACAGGGGAAACACAGATACGCAGTATTTT.

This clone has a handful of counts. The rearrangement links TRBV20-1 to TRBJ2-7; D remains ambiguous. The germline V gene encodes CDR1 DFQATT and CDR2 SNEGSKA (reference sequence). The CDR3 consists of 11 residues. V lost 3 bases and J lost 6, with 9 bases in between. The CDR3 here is CSARLGVEQYF. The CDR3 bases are TGCAGTGCTAGGTTGGGCGTCGAGCAGTACTTC.

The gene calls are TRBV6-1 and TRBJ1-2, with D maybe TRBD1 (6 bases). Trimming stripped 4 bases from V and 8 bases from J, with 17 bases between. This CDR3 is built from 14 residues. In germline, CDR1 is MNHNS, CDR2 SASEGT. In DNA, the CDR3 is TGTGCCAGCAGTGCCGGACAGAACTACGGAGGCTACACCTTC. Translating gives CASSAGQNYGGYTF.

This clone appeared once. The CDR3 DNA is TGTGCCAGCAGTCCCCTACAGGGACCCTCTGGAAACACCATATATTTT. Translation gives CASSPLQGPSGNTIYF. The rearrangement joins TRBV28 to TRBJ1-3, with TRBD1 as a possible D gene (6 bases). Germline loops: CDR1 MDHEN, CDR2 SYDVKM. The germline V and J ends were trimmed by 5 bases and 0 bases, with 14 bases remaining between them. The CDR3 loop spans 16 amino acids.

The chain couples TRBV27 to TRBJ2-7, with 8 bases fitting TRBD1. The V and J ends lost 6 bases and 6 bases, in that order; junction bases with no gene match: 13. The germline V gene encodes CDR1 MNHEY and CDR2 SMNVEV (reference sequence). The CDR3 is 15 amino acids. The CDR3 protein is CASSPFGQGKSEQYF. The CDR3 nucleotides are TGTGCCAGCAGCCCGTTTGGACAGGGAAAAAGCGAGCAGTACTTC.

CDR3 sequence (DNA): TGCACTGGGACAGTACAAGAGACCCAGTACTTC. Translated, it gives CTGTVQETQYF. This rearrangement joins TRBV20-1 to TRBJ2-5, with 7 bases lining up with TRBD1. The CDR3 runs to 11 residues. The germline gives CDR1 DFQATT, CDR2 SNEGSKA (reference sequence).

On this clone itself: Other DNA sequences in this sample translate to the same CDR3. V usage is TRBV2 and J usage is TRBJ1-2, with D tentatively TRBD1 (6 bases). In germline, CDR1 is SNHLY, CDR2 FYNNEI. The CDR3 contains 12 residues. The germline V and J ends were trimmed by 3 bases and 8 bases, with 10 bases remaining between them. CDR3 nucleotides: TGTGCCAGCAGTGAGGACAGCATGGGCTACACCTTC. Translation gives CASSEDSMGYTF.

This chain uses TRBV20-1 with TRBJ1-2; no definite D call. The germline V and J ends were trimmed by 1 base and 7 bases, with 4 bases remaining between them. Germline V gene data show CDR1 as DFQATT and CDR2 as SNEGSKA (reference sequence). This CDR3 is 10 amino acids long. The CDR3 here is CSARGAGYTF. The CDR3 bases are TGCAGTGCTAGAGGCGCTGGCTACACCTTC.

In nucleotides, the CDR3 is TGTGCCAGCAGTTCCTCGGGAGCAGGAGATACGCAGTATTTT. Encoded protein: CASSSSGAGDTQYF. This chain uses TRBV27 with TRBJ2-3; tentatively, D is TRBD2 (6 bases). Germline lookup yields CDR1 MNHEY and CDR2 SMNVEV (reference sequence). Trimming stripped 4 bases from V and 5 bases from J, with 13 bases between. There are 14 residues in the CDR3.